Listed here are 32 T cell receptor beta chains from one sample, sequenced in a study of shared clonotypes between healthy human individuals (dated by TCRdb to the early 2020s). The receptor library was made with the immunoSEQ multiplex PCR assay. Entries here come from immuneACCESS through TCRdb and include only in-frame sequences with V and J called. Some clones fail to appear in such tables; in the studies checked, an unresolved V gene covers under half of the shortfall, and the cause of the remainder is unknown. In this sample the table shows fewer than 200,000 clones, approximately 61% of which occur a single time. The ten most abundant clones make up roughly a tenth of the sample. The source material was memory CD4+ T cells sorted from blood. Read against the paper, the sample's cell subset or site label means: CD45RA-negative fraction. These receptors all come from a man younger than 45 in good health.

This chain links TRBV11-2 with TRBJ2-6; no clear D gene. CDR1 and CDR2 (germline): SGHAT, FQNNGV. CDR3 length: 15 amino acids. Trimming pared 4 bases from V and 2 bases from J, leaving 9 bases between. The CDR3, as DNA: TGTGCCAGCAGCTCCATTCGTACTGGGGCCAACGTCCTGACTTTC. Encoded protein: CASSSIRTGANVLTF. The complete variable domain, with remaining parts taken from reference TRBV11-2 and TRBJ2-6, reads EAGVAQSPRYKIIEKRQSVAFWCNPISGHATLYWYQQILGQGPKLLIQFQNNGVVDDSQLPKDRFSAERLKGVDSTLKIQPAKLEDSAVYLCASSSIRTGANVLTFGAGSRLTVL.

The chain joins TRBV9 to TRBJ2-1; the D gene is possibly TRBD2 (5 bases). The germline V and J ends were trimmed by 7 bases and 8 bases, with 16 bases remaining between them. The CDR3 contains 13 residues. CDR1 SGDLS and CDR2 YYNGEE come from the germline V gene. CDR3 amino acids: CASRRLSVDEQFF. Here the CDR3 DNA reads TGTGCCAGCCGACGACTAAGCGTAGATGAGCAGTTCTTC.

The chain carries TRBV27 and TRBJ2-1; 11 nucleotides agree with TRBD2. CDR3 size: 18 residues. The V segment lost 8 bases and the J segment 4 bases; nucleotides outside the gene matches: 16. Looked up from germline, CDR1 is MNHEY and CDR2 is SMNVEV (reference sequence). This CDR3 reads CASRGGGGGTSGYNEQFF. DNA of the CDR3: TGTGCCAGCCGTGGGGGGGGCGGTGGGACTAGCGGATACAATGAGCAGTTCTTC.

The chain links TRBV6-4 to TRBJ2-1, with 8 positions matching TRBD1. There are 14 residues in the CDR3. CDR1 is MRHNA and CDR2 is SNTAGT in the germline V gene. Trimming removed 2 bases from V and 5 bases from J; junction bases left unmatched: 2. The CDR3 bases are TGTGCCAGCAGTGACGGACAGGGACACAATGAGCAGTTCTTC. Translating it yields CASSDGQGHNEQFF.

The V call is TRBV10-3, the J call TRBJ2-5, with 13 bases lining up with TRBD2. J gave up 5 bases and V 2 bases, and 11 bases lay outside the gene matches. CDR3 size: 18 residues. CDR1 and CDR2 from the germline V gene are ENHRY and SYGVKD. CDR3 sequence reads: CAISEAHAGTSGIETQYF. The DNA of the CDR3 is TGTGCCATCAGTGAGGCACACGCCGGGACTAGCGGGATTGAGACCCAGTACTTC.

The CDR3 is CASSQPQRNTEAFF. CDR3 DNA sequence: TGTGCCAGCAGCCAACCACAGCGGAACACTGAAGCTTTCTTT. The chain has TRBV7-2 and TRBJ1-1, with no clear D. The CDR3 runs to 14 residues. V lost 5 bases, J lost 1 base, and 11 bases lay in between. Germline loops: CDR1 SGHTA, CDR2 FQGNSA.

This clone was seen ten or more times. In DNA form, the CDR3 reads TGTGCCAGCTCACCCGATGACAGGGTGGGGGACGAGCAGTACTTC. This gives the protein CASSPDDRVGDEQYF. This chain joins TRBV18 and TRBJ2-7; 7 bases are shared with TRBD1. V shed 3 bases and J 5 bases; nucleotides not matched to a gene: 10. Germline V gene data show CDR1 as KGHSH and CDR2 as LQKENI. This CDR3 spans 15 amino acids.

The chain uses TRBV5-1 and TRBJ1-5; D is undetermined. CDR1 is SGHRS and CDR2 is YFSETQ in the germline V gene. This CDR3 has 13 residues. The V end was cut by 0 bases, the J end by 2 bases, with 3 bases between. Written as DNA, the CDR3 is TGCGCCAGCAGCTTGGCAGGCAATCAGCCCCAGCATTTT. Translating it yields CASSLAGNQPQHF.

The V gene is TRBV18, the J gene TRBJ2-7; D not certain. With 2 bases removed from V and 2 bases from J, the gap between germline ends came to 7 bases. Germline CDR1 and CDR2: KGHSH and LQKENI. The CDR3 contains 13 residues. This chain's CDR3 is CASSPKLTYEQYF. In nucleotides, the CDR3 is TGTGCCAGCTCACCAAAGTTAACCTACGAGCAGTACTTC.

The chain uses TRBV7-2 and TRBJ2-5, with no clear D. Trimming shortened V by 3 bases and J by 5 bases, and 4 bases separated the two germline ends. The germline V gene has CDR1 SGHTA and CDR2 FQGNSA. There are 11 residues in the CDR3. The CDR3 spells CASSFSETQYF. CDR3 bases: TGTGCCAGCAGCTTTAGTGAGACCCAGTACTTC. The full variable domain, with the rest looked up from reference TRBV7-2 and TRBJ2-5, is GAGVSQSPSNKVTEKGKDVELRCDPISGHTALYWYRQSLGQGLEFLIYFQGNSAPDKSGLPSDRFSAERTGGSVSTLTIQRTQQEDSAVYLCASSFSETQYFGPGTRLLVL.

The V call is TRBV7-9, the J call TRBJ1-2; maybe TRBD1 (5 bases). Germline lookup yields CDR1 SEHNR and CDR2 FQNEAQ (reference sequence). The V end was cut by 0 bases, the J end by 6 bases, with 8 bases between. This CDR3 contains 13 residues. The CDR3 region has the DNA TGTGCCAGCAGCTTAGCGGCAGGGAATGGCTACACCTTC. This translates into CASSLAAGNGYTF.

This clone was detected only once. This chain uses TRBV6-4 with TRBJ2-1; the match to TRBD2 covers 8 bases. Germline V gene data show CDR1 as MRHNA and CDR2 as SNTAGT. CDR3 length: 14 residues. Losses at the gene ends were 3 bases for V and 10 bases for J; bases not matched to a gene: 8. For the CDR3, the DNA is TGTGCCAGCAGTGAAGTAGCGGGGATGGGAGAGCAGTTCTTC. Translation: CASSEVAGMGEQFF.

This clone occurred many times. The V gene is TRBV6-1, the J gene TRBJ2-1; D is undetermined. The V end lost 2 bases, the J end lost 2 bases, and 10 bases lay between the germline ends. This CDR3 spans 15 amino acids. Germline CDR1 MNHNS, CDR2 SASEGT. CDR3 sequence reads: CASSETGGAYNEQFF. As DNA, the CDR3 is TGTGCCAGCAGTGAAACTGGCGGAGCCTACAATGAGCAGTTCTTC.

The chain recombines TRBV21-1 with TRBJ2-7; no DNA check was done on the table's D call, TRBD2. TRBV21-1 is shown as a pseudogene. CDR3 size: 12 residues. In DNA, the CDR3 is TGTGCCAGCATAGCGGGCCGGTTGGAGCAGTACTTC. Protein product: CASIAGRLEQYF.

The chain recombines TRBV5-1 with TRBJ2-1; D possibly corresponds to TRBD2 (7 bases). Trimming cost V 4 bases and J 3 bases, with 20 bases left between them. The length of the CDR3 is 17 residues. CDR1 and CDR2 from the germline V gene are SGHRS and YFSETQ. The CDR3 spells CASSRSQVGGGYNEQFF. CDR3 nucleotide sequence: TGCGCCAGCAGCCGCAGTCAGGTGGGAGGGGGCTACAATGAGCAGTTCTTC.

This chain links TRBV15 with TRBJ2-5; D is unresolved. Trimming took off 5 bases at V and 5 bases at J, with 12 bases between the two ends. The CDR3 has 13 amino acids. Germline assignment: CDR1 LNHNV and CDR2 YYDKDF (reference sequence). CDR3: CATSARYGETQYF. CDR3 nucleotide sequence: TGTGCCACCAGCGCCCGCTACGGGGAGACCCAGTACTTC.

The J gene is TRBJ2-3, the V gene TRBV11-2; TRBD2 matches 7 bases. Unmatched junction bases numbered 14, after V lost 2 bases and J lost 0 bases. This CDR3 contains 19 residues. Germline V gives CDR1 SGHAT, CDR2 FQNNGV. CDR3 in amino acids: CASSLNPWLAETSTDTQYF. The CDR3, as DNA: TGTGCCAGCAGCTTAAATCCGTGGCTAGCGGAGACTAGCACAGATACGCAGTATTTT. The whole variable domain, remainder taken from reference TRBV11-2 and TRBJ2-3, is EAGVAQSPRYKIIEKRQSVAFWCNPISGHATLYWYQQILGQGPKLLIQFQNNGVVDDSQLPKDRFSAERLKGVDSTLKIQPAKLEDSAVYLCASSLNPWLAETSTDTQYFGPGTRLTVL.

CDR3: CASSIRDTDTQYF. The CDR3 DNA follows: TGTGCCAGCTCGATCCGGGACACAGATACGCAGTATTTT. The V and J genes are TRBV19 and TRBJ2-3, with a tentative D call TRBD2 (5 bases). Looked up from germline, CDR1 is LNHDA and CDR2 is SQIVND (reference sequence). V was shortened by 9 bases and J by 2 bases, with 12 bases between the two germline ends. The CDR3 has 13 residues. The variable domain in full, with the rest retrieved from reference TRBV19 and TRBJ2-3, is DGGITQSPKYLFRKEGQNVTLSCEQNLNHDAMYWYRQDPGQGLRLIYYSQIVNDFQKGDIAEGYSVSREKKESFPLTVTSAQKNPTAFYLCASSIRDTDTQYFGPGTRLTVL.

This clone was detected a few times. This chain links TRBV15 with TRBJ1-5; D is undetermined. There are 13 residues in the CDR3. Germline V gene data show CDR1 as LNHNV and CDR2 as YYDKDF (reference sequence). Trimming took 7 bases from V and 1 from J, leaving 8 bases between them. CDR3 DNA sequence: TGTGCCACCAAAGGGCTCAGCAATCAGCCCCAGCATTTT. Translation gives CATKGLSNQPQHF. The whole variable domain, remainder taken from reference TRBV15 and TRBJ1-5, is DAMVIQNPRYQVTQFGKPVTLSCSQTLNHNVMYWYQQKSSQAPKLLFHYYDKDFNNEADTPDNFQSRRPNTSFCFLDIRSPGLGDTAMYLCATKGLSNQPQHFGDGTRLSIL.

The count of this clone is one. The V call is TRBV28, the J call TRBJ2-7; D is ambiguous. Per the germline V gene, CDR1 is MDHEN and CDR2 is SYDVKM. This CDR3 region has 12 residues. V was clipped by 1 base and J by 4 bases, with 5 bases between them. Here the CDR3 reads CASSLYQYEQYF. The CDR3 coding sequence is TGTGCCAGCAGTTTATACCAATACGAGCAGTACTTC.

The chain couples TRBV6-5 to TRBJ1-1; 10 nucleotides match TRBD1. Germline CDR1 and CDR2: MNHEY and SVGAGI. This CDR3 region has 15 residues. Trimming at V came to 6 bases and at J to 1 base, leaving 5 bases not matched to a gene. CDR3 sequence reads: CASRRDRGPNTEAFF. CDR3 sequence (DNA): TGTGCCAGCAGACGCGACAGGGGGCCGAACACTGAAGCTTTCTTT.

The chain combines TRBV15 with TRBJ2-6; perhaps TRBD1 as D (5 bases). With 0 bases removed from V and 0 bases from J, the gap between germline ends came to 12 bases. This CDR3 comprises 18 residues. Germline CDR1 LNHNV, CDR2 YYDKDF (reference sequence). CDR3: CATSRDPVGVSGANVLTF. In DNA form, the CDR3 reads TGTGCCACCAGCAGAGATCCGGTAGGGGTCTCTGGGGCCAACGTCCTGACTTTC.

The chain is built from TRBV4-3 and TRBJ2-7; perhaps TRBD2 as D (5 bases). The CDR3 is 15 amino acids. The germline V gene has CDR1 LGHNA and CDR2 YSLEER. V was clipped by 1 base and J by 3 bases, with 13 bases between them. The CDR3 DNA reads TGCGCCAGCAGCCAAGTAGAGGGTTCTAGCTACGAGCAGTACTTC. Translated, it gives CASSQVEGSSYEQYF.

This clone was counted between two and nine times. This chain links TRBV7-7 with TRBJ2-1, with TRBD1 matching over 7 bases. The CDR3 has 15 amino acids. Germline values: CDR1 SSHAT, CDR2 FNYEAQ (reference sequence). V shed 1 base, J shed 6 bases, and the junction held 6 bases outside the gene matches. Here the CDR3 reads CASSLGRAGGNEQFF. CDR3 sequence (DNA): TGTGCCAGCAGCTTAGGTAGAGCAGGGGGCAATGAGCAGTTCTTC.

In this sample, this clone turned up a few times. The V gene is TRBV6-1, the J gene TRBJ2-7; the match to TRBD2 covers 9 bases. The V gene end was trimmed by 7 bases and the J gene end by 3 bases; junction bases not matched to a gene: 4. The CDR3 covers 13 residues. The germline gives CDR1 MNHNS, CDR2 SASEGT. The CDR3 nucleotides are TGTGCCAGCACCCTAGCGGGACTCTACGAGCAGTACTTC. Translated, it gives CASTLAGLYEQYF.

This clone was detected once. The genes are TRBV6-5 and TRBJ2-7; 9 bases line up with TRBD1. V dropped 6 bases and J dropped 0; count of bases not matched to a gene: 6. CDR3 length equals 15 residues. Per the germline V gene, CDR1 is MNHEY and CDR2 is SVGAGI. The CDR3 DNA sequence: TGTGCCAGCAGAAAAGGACAGGGGTTCTCCTACGAGCAGTACTTC. Encoded protein: CASRKGQGFSYEQYF.

A few counts support this clone. This rearrangement joins TRBV18 to TRBJ2-2; weak D call: TRBD1 (5 bases). V was clipped by 2 bases and J by 5 bases, with 9 bases between them. Germline-derived CDR1 and CDR2 are KGHSH and LQKENI. The CDR3 sequence is 14 residues long. The CDR3 DNA follows: TGTGCCAGCTCACCATTATCAGGGACCGGGGAGCTGTTTTTT. The encoded protein is CASSPLSGTGELFF.

This clone was observed a few times. The V and J genes are TRBV5-6 and TRBJ1-5, with 9 nucleotides matching TRBD1. J was trimmed by 0 bases and V by 4 bases; bases with no gene match: 11. The CDR3 runs to 18 residues. Germline V gene sequence: CDR1 SGHDT, CDR2 YYEEEE. The CDR3 DNA is TGTGCCAGCAGCCAGGCGGGACAGGGTACCTATAGCAATCAGCCCCAGCATTTT. This codes for CASSQAGQGTYSNQPQHF.

The CDR3 is CASSLVQGAEAFF. CDR3 bases: TGCGCCAGCAGCTTGGTACAGGGGGCTGAAGCTTTCTTT. The chain combines TRBV5-1 with TRBJ1-1; 8 bases line up with TRBD1. CDR1 is SGHRS and CDR2 is YFSETQ in the germline V gene. This CDR3 region has 13 residues. J lost 6 bases, V lost 0 bases, and 1 base had no gene match.

In this sample, this clone turned up once. J is TRBJ1-4 and V is TRBV25-1, with 7 positions matching TRBD1. The V gene's germline CDR1 is MGHDK and CDR2 SYGVNS. This CDR3 spans 18 amino acids. Trimming at V came to 1 base and at J to 2 bases, leaving 10 bases not matched to a gene. CDR3 residues: CASSEWGQGEGTNEKLFF. CDR3 nucleotides: TGTGCCAGCAGTGAATGGGGCCAGGGGGAAGGGACTAATGAAAAACTGTTTTTT.

The V gene is TRBV21-1, the J gene TRBJ1-1; the listed D gene, TRBD1, was not tested against the DNA. TRBV21-1 counts as a pseudogene. This CDR3 spans 14 amino acids. CDR3 in DNA: TGTGCCAGCAGCGGACCGGACAGGGACACTGAAGCTTTCTTT. It is translated as CASSGPDRDTEAFF.

This clone turned up a few times. The chain recombines TRBV5-5 with TRBJ2-7; D might be TRBD1 (5 bases). V lost 1 base, J lost 4 bases, and 18 bases lay in between. The V gene's germline CDR1 is SGHKS and CDR2 YYEKEE (reference sequence). The CDR3 runs 16 residues. Written as DNA, the CDR3 is TGTGCCAGCAGCTTGTACCCGTCTGGGGCACCTTACGAGCAGTACTTC. Translation: CASSLYPSGAPYEQYF.